A selection of T cell receptor beta chains follows, all from one sample in a study of blood T cell repertoires in COVID-19. Profiled with immunoSEQ multiplex PCR; TCRdb holds only in-frame clones, not every one. The sample records over 300,000 clones, 89% being singletons. The material sequenced was peripheral blood. These receptor sequences come from a man aged 35-49 years with acute or convalescent COVID-19. Each CDR3 is given with its conserved first and last residue. D genes are given only for firm matches. The listing skips clone size in some rows; elsewhere it reads once, few, many or a size class.

V gene	D gene	CDR3 length	J gene	clone size	CDR3 protein	CDR3 DNA
TRBV28	TRBD2	17	TRBJ2-7	once	CASRNQFGGGLSYEQYF	TGTGCCAGCAGGAACCAATTTGGCGGGGGGCTCTCCTACGAGCAGTACTTC
TRBV3-1/TRBV3-2	TRBD1	14	TRBJ1-2	.	CASSRLTGGSGYTF	TGTGCCAGCAGCCGCCTGACAGGGGGCTCCGGCTACACCTTC
TRBV4-3	TRBD1	16	TRBJ1-5	few	CASSQTPTGVGEPQHF	TGCGCCAGCAGCCAAACACCGACAGGGGTTGGGGAGCCCCAGCATTTT
TRBV3-1/TRBV3-2	.	17	TRBJ1-4	.	CASSQYLPVGGNEKLFF	TGTGCCAGCAGCCAATATCTCCCTGTGGGGGGTAATGAAAAACTGTTTTTT
TRBV10-3	TRBD2	15	TRBJ2-7	.	CAISTGLAGSYEQYF	TGTGCCATCAGTACGGGACTAGCGGGATCCTACGAGCAGTACTTC
TRBV14	.	16	TRBJ2-7	.	CASSQETGARVYEQYF	TGTGCCAGCAGCCAAGAGACAGGAGCGAGGGTATACGAGCAGTACTTC
TRBV10-3	TRBD1	16	TRBJ2-3	.	CAISESTGIGTDTQYF	TGTGCCATCAGTGAGTCGACAGGGATTGGCACAGATACGCAGTATTTT
TRBV7-2	.	15	TRBJ1-3	.	CASSLEVSSGNTIYF	TGTGCCAGCAGCTTAGAAGTTAGCTCTGGAAACACCATATATTTT
TRBV4-1	TRBD2	15	TRBJ2-3	.	CASSQRGDLSNTQYF	TGCGCCAGCAGCCAGCGGGGGGACCTTTCTAATACGCAGTATTTT
TRBV2	.	16	TRBJ1-5	.	CASSEGILTGSTPQHF	TGTGCCAGCAGTGAAGGGATCCTTACAGGCTCTACGCCCCAGCATTTT
TRBV12-3/TRBV12-4	TRBD2	13	TRBJ2-7	.	CASRGLIGDEQYF	TGTGCCAGCCGGGGACTAATCGGCGACGAGCAGTACTTC
TRBV5-5	.	13	TRBJ2-7	.	CASSLARRAEQYF	TGTGCCAGCAGCTTGGCTCGGCGGGCCGAGCAGTACTTC
TRBV27	.	15	TRBJ1-4	.	CASSFRGTLGEKLFF	TGTGCCAGCAGTTTTAGAGGCACCCTGGGTGAAAAACTGTTTTTT
TRBV9	.	13	TRBJ1-1	.	CASSVGSGYEAFF	TGTGCCAGCAGCGTAGGTTCGGGGTACGAAGCTTTCTTT
TRBV5-1	.	15	TRBJ1-3	.	CASSFVGGSGNTIYF	TGCGCCAGCAGCTTCGTGGGGGGCTCTGGAAACACCATATATTTT
TRBV11-1	.	14	TRBJ2-1	.	CASSLGGLYNEQFF	TGTGCCAGCAGCTTAGGGGGCCTCTACAATGAGCAGTTCTTC
TRBV6-1	.	11	TRBJ1-1	.	CASSENTGNFF	TGTGCCAGCAGTGAAAACACAGGGAATTTCTTT
TRBV6-4	TRBD2	16	TRBJ2-1	few	CASRPPTSGRVNEQFF	TGTGCCAGCAGGCCCCCAACTAGCGGGAGGGTAAATGAGCAGTTCTTC